This TCR beta chain is from a study of spatial heterogeneity in lung cancer. At the level of the study: More than eight raw reads, on average, carried each unique TCR and UMI combination.

In the library, each TCR cDNA molecule bore its own unique molecular identifier. TCRdb re-analysed the 5' RACE reads in MiXCR, keeping a single row per CDR3 protein. Of 7,000 to 8,500 distinct CDR3 sequences in the sample, 9.7% were seen once. The sample holds many counts of this clonotype. V was cut by 10 bases and J by 7 bases, with 17 bases left in between. The CDR3 extends over 13 amino acids. CDR1 is SNHLY, CDR2 FYNNEI, per germline. Time point indicated: sample taken at primary tumor resection. The donor group consisted of under 95 patients who had untreated, early-stage non-small cell lung cancer.

This TCR derives from a male donor with early-stage non-small cell lung cancer. The chain uses TRBV2 and TRBJ2-1; D remains ambiguous. The sample here was normal lung tissue next to the tumor, taken at surgery. This CDR3 is CAIMENFGNEQFF. CDR3 bases: TGTGCCATCATGGAAAATTTCGGGAATGAGCAGTTCTTC.